Listed below are T cell receptor beta chains from one sample, sequenced in a study of cytomegalovirus exposure and HLA in healthy donors. TCRdb keeps only in-frame clones here, not all; method: immunoSEQ multiplex PCR. The table shows some 130,000 clones, with around 77% occurring only once. The specimen sequenced was PBMCs. The receptor set was obtained from a male donor in good health and CMV-seropositive. The conserved cysteine and the conserved F or W are not part of the CDR3 here.

v_gene: TRBV28; j_gene: TRBJ1-1; CDR3aa: ASISGQADTEAF
v_gene: TRBV6-4; j_gene: TRBJ1-4; CDR3aa: ASAGADNEKLF
v_gene: TRBV30; j_gene: TRBJ1-1; CDR3aa: ASGREWVNEAF
v_gene: TRBV15; j_gene: TRBJ2-3; CDR3aa: ATSRAGGPNMADTQY
v_gene: TRBV5-4; j_gene: TRBJ2-1; CDR3aa: ASSLVASEYNEQF
v_gene: TRBV28; j_gene: TRBJ2-3; CDR3aa: ASLPAGSSTDTQY
v_gene: TRBV6-5; j_gene: TRBJ1-2; CDR3aa: ASSYYRDRAYGYT
v_gene: TRBV5-5; j_gene: TRBJ2-1; CDR3aa: ASSLWAYNEQF
v_gene: TRBV5-6; j_gene: TRBJ1-1; CDR3aa: ASSSIGNQGDTEAF
v_gene: TRBV6-6; j_gene: TRBJ2-7; CDR3aa: ASSGLESYEQY
v_gene: TRBV2; j_gene: TRBJ2-1; CDR3aa: ASSVLNEQF
v_gene: TRBV27; j_gene: TRBJ1-5; CDR3aa: ASSLSFGEVNQPQH
v_gene: TRBV19; j_gene: TRBJ2-1; CDR3aa: ASSTLGLAANEQF
v_gene: TRBV18; j_gene: TRBJ2-5; CDR3aa: ASSPADRGRETQY
v_gene: TRBV7-8; j_gene: TRBJ2-2; CDR3aa: ASSLSGGSTGELF
v_gene: TRBV15; j_gene: TRBJ1-1; CDR3aa: ATSEDGGNTEAF
v_gene: TRBV5-1; j_gene: TRBJ2-1; CDR3aa: ASSVDRAYNEQF
v_gene: TRBV28; j_gene: TRBJ2-5; CDR3aa: ASSSQQETQY
v_gene: TRBV6-1; j_gene: TRBJ1-6; CDR3aa: ASGRGLNSPLH
v_gene: TRBV10-1; j_gene: TRBJ1-5; CDR3aa: ASTSWGDSNQPQH
v_gene: TRBV11-2; j_gene: TRBJ2-7; CDR3aa: ASSLDVAGLPYEQY
v_gene: TRBV5-1; j_gene: TRBJ1-1; CDR3aa: ASSLGQVNTEAF
v_gene: TRBV27; j_gene: TRBJ2-6; CDR3aa: ASSLRTVGANGLT
v_gene: TRBV7-2; j_gene: TRBJ1-5; CDR3aa: ASSLHTGNQPQH
v_gene: TRBV19; j_gene: TRBJ2-5; CDR3aa: ASSMWGQTGVKETQY
v_gene: TRBV11-1; j_gene: TRBJ2-7; CDR3aa: ASSLAGKVYEQY
v_gene: TRBV13; j_gene: TRBJ1-1; CDR3aa: ASTHGDRESGGTEAF
v_gene: TRBV10-3; j_gene: TRBJ2-4; CDR3aa: AISESQGYIQY
v_gene: TRBV30; j_gene: TRBJ2-7; CDR3aa: AWSVLGTGSYEQY
v_gene: TRBV6-5; j_gene: TRBJ2-7; CDR3aa: ASSYYGQGYEQY
v_gene: TRBV28; j_gene: TRBJ1-1; CDR3aa: ASSPGTGGHTEAF
v_gene: TRBV11-2; j_gene: TRBJ2-3; CDR3aa: ASSYLPQGAVGTDTQY
v_gene: TRBV19; j_gene: TRBJ1-2; CDR3aa: ASSISGQIYGYT
v_gene: TRBV21-1; j_gene: TRBJ1-5; CDR3aa: ASSKACGGKSNQPQH
v_gene: TRBV5-1; j_gene: -; CDR3aa: ASSHGTGVSYEQY
v_gene: TRBV9; j_gene: TRBJ2-3; CDR3aa: ASSGKRGNLWNTDTQY
v_gene: TRBV19; j_gene: TRBJ1-2; CDR3aa: ASSLTGGSFGYT
v_gene: TRBV5-1; j_gene: TRBJ2-7; CDR3aa: ASSKPGTGFTYEQY
v_gene: TRBV9; j_gene: TRBJ1-1; CDR3aa: ASSVVPVGGLGTEAF
v_gene: TRBV7-2; j_gene: TRBJ1-6; CDR3aa: ASSLVTGANSPLH
v_gene: TRBV13; j_gene: TRBJ2-6; CDR3aa: ASSIMGGSGANVLT
v_gene: TRBV11-3; j_gene: TRBJ2-1; CDR3aa: ASSLMSYNEQF
v_gene: TRBV5-4; j_gene: TRBJ2-4; CDR3aa: ASSTGLAVNIQY
v_gene: TRBV19; j_gene: TRBJ2-7; CDR3aa: ASSMYDGTDEQY
v_gene: TRBV28; j_gene: TRBJ2-6; CDR3aa: ASSPRGGSGANVLT
v_gene: TRBV28; j_gene: TRBJ2-1; CDR3aa: ASRSSGLAGDEQF
v_gene: TRBV14; j_gene: TRBJ1-5; CDR3aa: ASSQDLFSAQH
v_gene: TRBV10-3; j_gene: TRBJ1-1; CDR3aa: AITDRGPTEAF
v_gene: TRBV2; j_gene: TRBJ2-7; CDR3aa: ASSESAGGPIAYEQY
v_gene: TRBV28; j_gene: TRBJ2-2; CDR3aa: ASKRDGELF
v_gene: TRBV6-1; j_gene: TRBJ1-1; CDR3aa: ASSEGGVVTEAF